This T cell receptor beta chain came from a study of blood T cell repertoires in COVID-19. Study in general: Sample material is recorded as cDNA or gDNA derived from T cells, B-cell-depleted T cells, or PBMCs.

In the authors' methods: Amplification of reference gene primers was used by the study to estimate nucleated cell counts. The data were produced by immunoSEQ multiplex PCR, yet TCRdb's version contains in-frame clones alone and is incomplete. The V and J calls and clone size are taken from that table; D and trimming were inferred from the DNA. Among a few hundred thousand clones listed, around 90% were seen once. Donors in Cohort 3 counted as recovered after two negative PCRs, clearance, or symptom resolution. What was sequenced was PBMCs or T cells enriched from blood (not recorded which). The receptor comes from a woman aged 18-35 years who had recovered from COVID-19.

CDR3 protein: CASSPQGLGLSEQYF. The CDR3 DNA sequence: TGTGCCAGCTCACCACAGGGACTAGGATTGAGCGAGCAGTACTTC. The rearrangement joins TRBV18 to TRBJ2-7; 8 bases align to TRBD2. Germline values: CDR1 KGHSH, CDR2 LQKENI. The CDR3 covers 15 residues. V was clipped by 1 base and J by 6 bases; unmatched bases: 8.